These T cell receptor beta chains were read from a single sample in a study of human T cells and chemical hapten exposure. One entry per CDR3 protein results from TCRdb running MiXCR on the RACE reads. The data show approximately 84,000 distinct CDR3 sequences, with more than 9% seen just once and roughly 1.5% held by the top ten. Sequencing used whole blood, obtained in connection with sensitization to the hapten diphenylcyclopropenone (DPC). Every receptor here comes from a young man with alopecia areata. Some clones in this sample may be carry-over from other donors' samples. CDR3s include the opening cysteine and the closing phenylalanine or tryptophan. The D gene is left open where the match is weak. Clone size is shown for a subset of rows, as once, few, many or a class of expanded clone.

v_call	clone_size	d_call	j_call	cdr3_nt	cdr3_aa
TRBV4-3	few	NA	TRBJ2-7	TGCGCCAGCAGCCAAGAGTCTAGGGGAAAAGACTACGAGCAGTACTTC	CASSQESRGKDYEQYF
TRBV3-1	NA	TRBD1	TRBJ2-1	TGTGCCAGCACCACCCGGGGACAGGGGGCCTACAATGAGCAGTTCTTC	CASTTRGQGAYNEQFF
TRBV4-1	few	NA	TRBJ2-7	TGCGCCAGCAGCCCATTGGGGCGTATCCCGCCCTACGAGCAGTACTTC	CASSPLGRIPPYEQYF
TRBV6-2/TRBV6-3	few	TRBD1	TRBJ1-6	TGTGCCAGCAGTTACGTCGGGGACAGGAACGGCTCACCCCTCCACTTT	CASSYVGDRNGSPLHF
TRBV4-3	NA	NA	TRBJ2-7	TGCGCCAGCAGCCAAGATTTGGACATCTACGAGCAGTACTTC	CASSQDLDIYEQYF
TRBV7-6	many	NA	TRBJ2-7	TGTGCCAGCAGCTGGGGGCCGGGCAAGAGTTACGAGCAGTACTTC	CASSWGPGKSYEQYF
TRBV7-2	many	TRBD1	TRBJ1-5	TGTGCCAGCAGCTTATATCAGACAGGGACGGGGGCTCAGCCCCAGCATTTT	CASSLYQTGTGAQPQHF
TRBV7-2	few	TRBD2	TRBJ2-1	TGTGCCAGCAGCTTAGAATTTCGGGGGGATGAGCAGTTCTTC	CASSLEFRGDEQFF
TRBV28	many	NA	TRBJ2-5	TGTGCCAGCAAAAGAAGGGAGCGGGAGACCCAGTACTTC	CASKRRERETQYF
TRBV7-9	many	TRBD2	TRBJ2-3	TGTGCCAGCAGCCCGAGGCGATTAGCGGGAAGCACAGATACGCAGTATTTT	CASSPRRLAGSTDTQYF
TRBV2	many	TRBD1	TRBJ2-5	TGTGCCAGCAGTGGGGACAGCCAAGAGACCCAGTACTTC	CASSGDSQETQYF
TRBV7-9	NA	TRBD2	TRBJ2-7	TGTGCCAGCAGCTTAGAAGGGAGCGGGGAAGAGCAGTACTTC	CASSLEGSGEEQYF
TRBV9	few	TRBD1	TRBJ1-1	TGTGCCAGCAGTGATTCCGGGACAGGCCTCACTGAAGCTTTCTTT	CASSDSGTGLTEAFF
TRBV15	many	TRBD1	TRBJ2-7	TGTGCCACCAGCAGAGATTTGGGACAGGGCGGGGAGCAGTACTTC	CATSRDLGQGGEQYF
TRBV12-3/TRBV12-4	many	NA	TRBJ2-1	TGTGCCAGCAGTTTAGGTTCGACAGGCGAGCAGTTCTTC	CASSLGSTGEQFF
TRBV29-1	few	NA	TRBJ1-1	TGCAGCGTTTACAACAGGCTGAACACTGAAGCTTTCTTT	CSVYNRLNTEAFF